Listed below are T cell receptor beta chains from one sample, sequenced in a study of beta chain features in type 1 diabetes. Only in-frame clones appear in the TCRdb table, and some are missing; sequencing was by immunoSEQ multiplex PCR. This table has under 200,000 clones, about 8.1% appearing once. The specimen was central memory CD4+ T cells from blood. These receptor sequences come from a man aged 18 to 29 in good health. Both conserved end residues are part of each CDR3.

TRBV19,TRBJ2-1,CASSMEGGSEQFF
TRBV11-2,TRBJ2-6,CASSQNRGRSGANVLTF
TRBV7-9,TRBJ1-1,CASSINRGAEAFF
TRBV25-1,TRBJ2-5,CASSNPGTGEETQYF
TRBV9,TRBJ2-2,CASTQPPNTGELFF
TRBV5-4,TRBJ1-2,CASSFSDYGYTF
TRBV19,TRBJ2-1,CASSIDRVTYNEQFF
TRBV21-1,TRBJ2-5,CASRDGRRGLETQYF
TRBV25-1,TRBJ1-2,CASSDSSGPFYGYTF
TRBV6-5,TRBJ1-5,CASSYSGVQPQHF